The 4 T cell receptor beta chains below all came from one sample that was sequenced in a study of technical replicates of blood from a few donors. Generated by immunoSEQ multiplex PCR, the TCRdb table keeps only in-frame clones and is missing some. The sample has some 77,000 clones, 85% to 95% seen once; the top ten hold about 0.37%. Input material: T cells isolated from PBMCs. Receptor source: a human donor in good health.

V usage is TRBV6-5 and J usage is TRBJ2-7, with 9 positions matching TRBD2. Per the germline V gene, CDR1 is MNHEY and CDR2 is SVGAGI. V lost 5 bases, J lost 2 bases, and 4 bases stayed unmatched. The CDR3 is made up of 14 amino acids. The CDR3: CASSLAGLTYEQYF. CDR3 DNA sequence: TGTGCCAGCAGTCTAGCGGGGTTAACCTACGAGCAGTACTTC.

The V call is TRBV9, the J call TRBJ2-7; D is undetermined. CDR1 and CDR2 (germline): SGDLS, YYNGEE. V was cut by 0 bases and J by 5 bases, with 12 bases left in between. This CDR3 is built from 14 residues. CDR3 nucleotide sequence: TGTGCCAGCAGCGTAGCCACAGTAAAAAACGAGCAGTACTTC. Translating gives CASSVATVKNEQYF.

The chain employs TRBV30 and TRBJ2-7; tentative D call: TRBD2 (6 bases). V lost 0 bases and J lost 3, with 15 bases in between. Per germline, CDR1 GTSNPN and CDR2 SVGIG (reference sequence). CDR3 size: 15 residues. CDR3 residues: CAWSVRLAENYEQYF. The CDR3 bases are TGTGCCTGGAGTGTACGGTTAGCGGAGAACTACGAGCAGTACTTC. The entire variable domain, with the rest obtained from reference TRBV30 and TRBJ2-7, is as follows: SQTIHQWPATLVQPVGSPLSLECTVEGTSNPNLYWYRQAAGRGLQLLFYSVGIGQISSEVPQNLSASRPQDRQFILSSKKLLLSDSGFYLCAWSVRLAENYEQYFGPGTRLTVT.

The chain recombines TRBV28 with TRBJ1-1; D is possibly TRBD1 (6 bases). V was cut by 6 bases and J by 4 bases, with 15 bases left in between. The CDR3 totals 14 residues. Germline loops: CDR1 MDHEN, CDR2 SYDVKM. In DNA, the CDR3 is TGTGCCAGCAGCCTCGGGGGGCGTCCCACTGAAGCTTTCTTT. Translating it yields CASSLGGRPTEAFF. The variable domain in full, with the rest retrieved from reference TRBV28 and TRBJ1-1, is DVKVTQSSRYLVKRTGEKVFLECVQDMDHENMFWYRQDPGLGLRLIYFSYDVKMKEKGDIPEGYSVSREKKERFSLILESASTNQTSMYLCASSLGGRPTEAFFGQGTRLTVV.